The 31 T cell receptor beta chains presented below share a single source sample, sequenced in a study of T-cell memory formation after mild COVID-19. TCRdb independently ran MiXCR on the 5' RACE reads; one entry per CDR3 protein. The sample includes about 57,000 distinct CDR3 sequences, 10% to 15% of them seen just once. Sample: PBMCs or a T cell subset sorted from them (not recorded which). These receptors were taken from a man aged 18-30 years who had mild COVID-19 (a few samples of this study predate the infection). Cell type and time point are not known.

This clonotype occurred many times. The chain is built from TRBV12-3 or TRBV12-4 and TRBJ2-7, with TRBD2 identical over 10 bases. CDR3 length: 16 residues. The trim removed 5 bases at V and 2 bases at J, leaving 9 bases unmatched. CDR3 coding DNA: TGTGCCAGCAGTCCCTCTAGCGGGGGCAATCCCTACGAGCAGTACTTC. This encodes CASSPSSGGNPYEQYF.

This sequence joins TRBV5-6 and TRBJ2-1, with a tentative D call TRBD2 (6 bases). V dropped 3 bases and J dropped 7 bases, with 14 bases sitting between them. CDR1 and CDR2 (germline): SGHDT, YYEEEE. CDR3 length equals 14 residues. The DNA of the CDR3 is TGTGCCAGCAGCTCCTCCGGGGGTCGGAATGAGCAGTTCTTC. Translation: CASSSSGGRNEQFF.

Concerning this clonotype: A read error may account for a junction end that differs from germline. In DNA, the CDR3 is TGCGCCAGCCGGGACCCTGGAGGGACTGAATCTTTCTTT. Translation gives CASRDPGGTESFF. V gene TRBV5-1 combines with J gene TRBJ1-1, with a tentative D call TRBD1 (5 bases). The V gene's germline CDR1 is SGHRS and CDR2 YFSETQ. The CDR3 consists of 13 residues.

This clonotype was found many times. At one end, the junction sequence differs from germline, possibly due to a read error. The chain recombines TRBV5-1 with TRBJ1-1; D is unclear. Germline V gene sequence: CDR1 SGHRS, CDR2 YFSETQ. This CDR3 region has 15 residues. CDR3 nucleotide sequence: TGCGCCAGCAGCTTCCCCCGGGGAGAGAACGCTGAAGCTTTCTTT. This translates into CASSFPRGENAEAFF.

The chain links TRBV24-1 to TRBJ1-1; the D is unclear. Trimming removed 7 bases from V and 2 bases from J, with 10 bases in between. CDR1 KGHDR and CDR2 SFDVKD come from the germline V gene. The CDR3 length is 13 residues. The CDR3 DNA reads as TGTGCCACCAGGCAACAGTCCAACACTGAAGCTTTCTTT. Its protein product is CATRQQSNTEAFF.

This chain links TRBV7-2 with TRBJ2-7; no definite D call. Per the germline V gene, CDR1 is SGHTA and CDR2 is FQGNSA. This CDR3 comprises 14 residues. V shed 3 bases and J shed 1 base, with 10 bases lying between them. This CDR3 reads CASSFRVSSYEQYF. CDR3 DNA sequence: TGTGCCAGCAGCTTCCGGGTCTCATCCTACGAGCAGTACTTC.

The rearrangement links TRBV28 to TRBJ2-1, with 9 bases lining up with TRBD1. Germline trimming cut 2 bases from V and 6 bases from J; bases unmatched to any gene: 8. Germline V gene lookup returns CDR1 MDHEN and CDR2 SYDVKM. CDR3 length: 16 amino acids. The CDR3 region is CASSLRPGQGSNEQFF. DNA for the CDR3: TGTGCCAGCAGTTTACGCCCCGGACAGGGGAGCAATGAGCAGTTCTTC.

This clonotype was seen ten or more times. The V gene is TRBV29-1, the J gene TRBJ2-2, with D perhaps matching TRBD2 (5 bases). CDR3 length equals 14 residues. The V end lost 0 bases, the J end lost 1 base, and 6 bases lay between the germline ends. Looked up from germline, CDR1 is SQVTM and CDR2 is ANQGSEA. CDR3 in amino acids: CSVEDGGNTGELFF. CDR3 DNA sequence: TGCAGCGTTGAAGATGGAGGGAACACCGGGGAGCTGTTTTTT.

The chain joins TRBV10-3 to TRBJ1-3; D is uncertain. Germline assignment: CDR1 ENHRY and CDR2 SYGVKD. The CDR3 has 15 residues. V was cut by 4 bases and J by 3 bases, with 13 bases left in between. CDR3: CAISAVTRHGNTIYF. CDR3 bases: TGTGCCATCAGTGCGGTCACCCGCCATGGAAACACCATATATTTT.

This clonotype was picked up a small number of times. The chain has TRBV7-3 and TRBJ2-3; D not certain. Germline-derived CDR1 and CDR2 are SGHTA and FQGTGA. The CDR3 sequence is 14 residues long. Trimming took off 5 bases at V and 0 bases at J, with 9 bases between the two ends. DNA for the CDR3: TGTGCCAGCAGCATTTCCGCTAGCACAGATACGCAGTATTTT. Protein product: CASSISASTDTQYF.

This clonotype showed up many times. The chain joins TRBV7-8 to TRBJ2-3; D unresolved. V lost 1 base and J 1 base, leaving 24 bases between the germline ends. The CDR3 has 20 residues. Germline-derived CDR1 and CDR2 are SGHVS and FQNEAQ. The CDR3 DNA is TGTGCCAGCAGCTTAGATCGTGGTTCAGGTCAAGGTTGGGGCACAGATACGCAGTATTTT. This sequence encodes CASSLDRGSGQGWGTDTQYF.

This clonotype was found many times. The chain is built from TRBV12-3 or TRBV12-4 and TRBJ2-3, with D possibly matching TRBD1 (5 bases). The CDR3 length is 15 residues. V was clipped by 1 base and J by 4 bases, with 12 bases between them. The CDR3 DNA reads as TGTGCCAGCAGTTTAGGGCAGGGTTGGTCAGATACGCAGTATTTT. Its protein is CASSLGQGWSDTQYF.

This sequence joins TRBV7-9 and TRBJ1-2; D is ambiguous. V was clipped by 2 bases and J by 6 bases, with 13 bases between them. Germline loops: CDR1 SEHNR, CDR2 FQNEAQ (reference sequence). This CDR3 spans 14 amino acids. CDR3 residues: CASSLRWSADGYTF. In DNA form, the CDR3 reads TGTGCCAGCAGCTTACGCTGGTCAGCGGATGGCTACACCTTC.

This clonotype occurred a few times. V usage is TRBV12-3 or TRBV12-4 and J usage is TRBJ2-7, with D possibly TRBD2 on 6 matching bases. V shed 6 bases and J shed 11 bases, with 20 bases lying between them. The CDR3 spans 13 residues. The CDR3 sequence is CASSPSDFTRKYF. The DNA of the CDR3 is TGTGCCAGCAGCCCTAGCGACTTTACCAGAAAGTACTTC.

The CDR3 protein is CASSPHTSGGVTGELFF. In DNA, the CDR3 is TGTGCCAGCAGCCCTCATACTAGCGGGGGCGTCACCGGGGAGCTGTTTTTT. The V and J genes are TRBV3-1 and TRBJ2-2, with 11 bases aligning to TRBD2. Germline assignment: CDR1 LGHDT and CDR2 YNNKEL (reference sequence). Trimming at V came to 4 bases and at J to 4 bases, leaving 8 bases not matched to a gene. The CDR3 is 17 residues long.

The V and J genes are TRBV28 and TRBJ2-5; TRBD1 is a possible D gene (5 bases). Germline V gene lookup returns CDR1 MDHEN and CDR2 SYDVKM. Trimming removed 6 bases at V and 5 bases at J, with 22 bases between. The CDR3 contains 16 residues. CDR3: CASSSAYDSHPETQYF. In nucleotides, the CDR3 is TGTGCCAGCAGCTCGGCCTACGACAGTCACCCGGAGACCCAGTACTTC.

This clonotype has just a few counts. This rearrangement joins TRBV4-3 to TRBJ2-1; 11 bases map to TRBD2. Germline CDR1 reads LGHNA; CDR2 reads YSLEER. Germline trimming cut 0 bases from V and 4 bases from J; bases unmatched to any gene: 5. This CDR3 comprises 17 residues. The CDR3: CASSQDLGTSGYNEQFF. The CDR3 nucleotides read TGCGCCAGCAGCCAAGATCTGGGGACTAGCGGTTACAATGAGCAGTTCTTC.

CDR3 residues: CASSRRSSGNTIYF. The DNA for the CDR3 is TGTGCCAGCAGCAGGAGGTCCTCTGGAAACACCATATATTTT. The V gene is TRBV12-3 or TRBV12-4, the J gene TRBJ1-3; no firm D call. The CDR3 is 14 amino acids. V was clipped by 6 bases and J by 0 bases, with 9 bases between them.

The CDR3 here is CAWSTGRLVNSPLHF. CDR3 DNA sequence: TGTGCCTGGAGTACAGGCAGACTCGTTAATTCACCCCTCCACTTT. This chain joins TRBV30 and TRBJ1-6; D is possibly TRBD1 (5 bases). Looked up from germline, CDR1 is GTSNPN and CDR2 is SVGIG (reference sequence). V was shortened by 2 bases and J by 6 bases, with 14 bases between the two germline ends. This CDR3 spans 15 amino acids.

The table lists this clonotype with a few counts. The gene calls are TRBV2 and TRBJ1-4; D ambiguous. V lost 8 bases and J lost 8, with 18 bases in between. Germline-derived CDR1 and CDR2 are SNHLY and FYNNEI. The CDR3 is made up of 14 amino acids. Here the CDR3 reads CASGPARYGEKLFF. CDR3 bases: TGTGCCAGCGGACCGGCAAGATATGGCGAAAAACTGTTTTTT.

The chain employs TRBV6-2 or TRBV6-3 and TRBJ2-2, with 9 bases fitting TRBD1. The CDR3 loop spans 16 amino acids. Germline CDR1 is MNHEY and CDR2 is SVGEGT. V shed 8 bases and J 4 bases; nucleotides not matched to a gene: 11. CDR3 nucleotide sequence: TGTGCCAGCGGGGACAGGGAGAATTCGGGCACCGGGGAGCTGTTTTTT. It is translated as CASGDRENSGTGELFF.

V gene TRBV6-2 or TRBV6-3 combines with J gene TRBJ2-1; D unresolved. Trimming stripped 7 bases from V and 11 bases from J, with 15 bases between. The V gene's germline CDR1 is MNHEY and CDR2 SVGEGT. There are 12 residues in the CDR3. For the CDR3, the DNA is TGTGCCAGCATGTTCACCCCAAATAAGCAGTTCTTC. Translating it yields CASMFTPNKQFF.

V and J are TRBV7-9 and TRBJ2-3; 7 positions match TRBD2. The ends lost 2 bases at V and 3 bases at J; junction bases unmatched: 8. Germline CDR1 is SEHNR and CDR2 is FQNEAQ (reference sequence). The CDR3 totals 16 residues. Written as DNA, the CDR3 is TGTGCCAGCAGCTTATCCGCGGGGGACTTTACAGATACGCAGTATTTT. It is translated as CASSLSAGDFTDTQYF.

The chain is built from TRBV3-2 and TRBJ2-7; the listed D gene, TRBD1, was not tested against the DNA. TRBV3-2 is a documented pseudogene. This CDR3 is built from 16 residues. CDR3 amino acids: CASSHLRGTVPYEQYF. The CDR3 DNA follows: TGTGCCAGCAGCCACCTAAGGGGGACCGTCCCCTACGAGCAGTACTTC.

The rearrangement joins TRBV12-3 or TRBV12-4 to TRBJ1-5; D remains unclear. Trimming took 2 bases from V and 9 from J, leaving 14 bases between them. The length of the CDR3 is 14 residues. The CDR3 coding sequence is TGTGCCAGCAGTTTACGGGCGGACTTTGGGCCCCAGCATTTT. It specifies CASSLRADFGPQHF.

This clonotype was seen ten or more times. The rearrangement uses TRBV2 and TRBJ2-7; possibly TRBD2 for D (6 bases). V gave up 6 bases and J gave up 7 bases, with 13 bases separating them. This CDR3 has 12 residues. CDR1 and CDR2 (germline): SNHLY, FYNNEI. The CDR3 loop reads CASRGVSGEQYF. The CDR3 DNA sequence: TGTGCCAGCAGGGGGGTCAGCGGGGAGCAGTACTTC.

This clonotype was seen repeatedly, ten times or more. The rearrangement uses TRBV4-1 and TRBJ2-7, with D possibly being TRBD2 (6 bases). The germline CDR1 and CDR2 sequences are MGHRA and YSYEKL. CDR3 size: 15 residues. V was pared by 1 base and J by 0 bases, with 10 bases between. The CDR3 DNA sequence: TGCGCCAGCAGCCAAGGACTAGTGGTCTCCTACGAGCAGTACTTC. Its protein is CASSQGLVVSYEQYF.

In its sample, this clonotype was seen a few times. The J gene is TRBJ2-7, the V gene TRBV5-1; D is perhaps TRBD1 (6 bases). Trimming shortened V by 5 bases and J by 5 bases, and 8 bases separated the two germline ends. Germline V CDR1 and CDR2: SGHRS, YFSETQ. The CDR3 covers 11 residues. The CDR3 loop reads CASSSGDEQYV. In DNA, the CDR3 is TGCGCCAGCAGTTCAGGGGACGAGCAGTACGTC.

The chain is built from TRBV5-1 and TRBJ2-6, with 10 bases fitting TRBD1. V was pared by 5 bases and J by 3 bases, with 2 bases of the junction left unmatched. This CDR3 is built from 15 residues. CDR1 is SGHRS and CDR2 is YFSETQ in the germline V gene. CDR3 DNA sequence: TGCGCCAGCAGGACAGGGGGCAGTGGGGCCAACGTCCTGACTTTC. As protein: CASRTGGSGANVLTF.

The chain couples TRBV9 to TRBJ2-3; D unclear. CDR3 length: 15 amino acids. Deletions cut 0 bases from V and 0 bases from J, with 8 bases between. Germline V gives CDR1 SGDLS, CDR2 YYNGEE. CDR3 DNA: TGTGCCAGCAGCGTAGGTTATAGAAGCACAGATACGCAGTATTTT. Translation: CASSVGYRSTDTQYF.

In DNA, the CDR3 is TGTGCCAGCAGCCCCCGGGAGGATCAGCCCCAGCATTTT. It encodes CASSPREDQPQHF. This rearrangement joins TRBV7-9 to TRBJ1-5; no firm D call. This CDR3 has 13 amino acids. From germline, CDR1 is SEHNR and CDR2 FQNEAQ (reference sequence). V lost 5 bases to trimming and J lost 5 bases, with 10 bases between them.